This passage covers 25 T cell receptor beta chains from one sample sequenced in a study of T cells after yellow fever vaccination. MiXCR, applied by TCRdb to the 5' RACE reads, yields one record per CDR3 protein. The table shows about 580,000 distinct CDR3 sequences, with roughly a sixth occurring only once. Sequenced material: PBMCs, taken 5 days after the first yellow fever vaccination. These receptors were collected from a man between 18 and 35 years old who received the YFV17D yellow fever vaccine.

This chain connects TRBV5-1 to TRBJ2-3; 7 bases are a match to TRBD2. V trimming: 7 bases; J trimming: 14 bases; junction bases outside the gene matches: 13. This CDR3 region has 12 residues. Germline CDR1 reads SGHRS; CDR2 reads YFSETQ. CDR3 in amino acids: CASAPGDYRVYF. CDR3 DNA sequence: TGCGCCAGCGCCCCGGGGGACTATCGGGTGTATTTT.

The sample holds a few counts of this clonotype. The chain employs TRBV5-4 and TRBJ1-3, with no clear D. The CDR3 is made up of 16 amino acids. Deletions cut 0 bases from V and 0 bases from J, with 10 bases between. From germline, CDR1 is SGHNT and CDR2 YYREEE (reference sequence). The CDR3 loop reads CASSLADPFSGNTIYF. CDR3 in DNA: TGTGCCAGCAGCTTGGCCGATCCGTTCTCTGGAAACACCATATATTTT.

V and J are TRBV5-1 and TRBJ1-1; no reliable D call. V gave up 0 bases and J gave up 3 bases, with 9 bases separating them. Germline assignment: CDR1 SGHRS and CDR2 YFSETQ. The CDR3 spans 14 residues. CDR3 loop: CASSLGNGYTEAFF. The DNA for the CDR3 is TGCGCCAGCAGCTTGGGGAACGGATACACTGAAGCTTTCTTT. Looking up the rest from reference TRBV5-1 and TRBJ1-1 gives the full variable domain: KAGVTQTPRYLIKTRGQQVTLSCSPISGHRSVSWYQQTPGQGLQFLFEYFSETQRNKGNFPGRFSGRQFSNSRSEMNVSTLELGDSALYLCASSLGNGYTEAFFGQGTRLTVV.

The chain uses TRBV20-1 and TRBJ2-6; 9 bases map to TRBD1. Germline CDR1 DFQATT, CDR2 SNEGSKA (reference sequence). The CDR3 extends over 16 amino acids. The V and J ends lost 1 base and 0 bases, in that order; junction bases with no gene match: 1. The CDR3 loop reads CSARGDRDSGANVLTF. CDR3 bases: TGCAGTGCTAGAGGGGACAGGGACTCTGGGGCCAACGTCCTGACTTTC.

This clonotype was found a few times. The chain carries TRBV4-1 and TRBJ2-3, with D uncertain. The CDR3 extends over 11 amino acids. The ends were cut back, 5 bases at V and 7 bases at J, with 7 bases in the middle. Germline assignment: CDR1 MGHRA and CDR2 YSYEKL. CDR3 loop: CASSSLNTQYF. The CDR3 DNA reads as TGCGCCAGCAGCTCCCTGAATACGCAGTATTTT.

The genes are TRBV7-9 and TRBJ2-3; the D call may be TRBD1 or TRBD2 (5 bases each). V gave up 7 bases and J gave up 2 bases, with 16 bases separating them. The V gene's germline CDR1 is SEHNR and CDR2 FQNEAQ (reference sequence). The CDR3 length is 15 residues. CDR3 sequence reads: CASTPRRGDTDTQYF. The DNA of the CDR3 is TGTGCCAGCACCCCTCGAAGGGGAGACACAGATACGCAGTATTTT.

V and J are TRBV4-2 and TRBJ2-3; D perhaps matches TRBD1 (6 bases). V dropped 0 bases and J dropped 2 bases, with 12 bases sitting between them. CDR1 and CDR2 (germline): LGHNA, YNFKEQ. CDR3 size: 16 residues. In DNA form, the CDR3 reads TGTGCCAGCAGCCAAGATGGGGGCGGACTCACAGATACGCAGTATTTT. Its translation is CASSQDGGGLTDTQYF.

This clonotype came up a few times. The gene calls are TRBV6-5 and TRBJ2-5, with D perhaps TRBD1 or TRBD2 (5 bases each). The CDR3 runs to 15 residues. Looked up from germline, CDR1 is MNHEY and CDR2 is SVGAGI. V lost 0 bases and J 5 bases, leaving 13 bases between the germline ends. The CDR3 nucleotides are TGTGCCAGCAGTTACTCGTGGGGGATCAGGGAGACCCAGTACTTC. Translating it yields CASSYSWGIRETQYF.

This clonotype was found a few times. The V and J genes are TRBV7-2 and TRBJ2-3; TRBD2 matches 7 bases. In germline, CDR1 is SGHTA, CDR2 FQGNSA. V was clipped by 7 bases and J by 5 bases; unmatched bases: 3. The CDR3 runs to 12 residues. The chain's CDR3 is CASTTGGDTQYF. The CDR3 bases are TGTGCCAGCACGACGGGGGGAGATACGCAGTATTTT. Full variable domain (rest looked up from reference TRBV7-2 and TRBJ2-3): GAGVSQSPSNKVTEKGKDVELRCDPISGHTALYWYRQSLGQGLEFLIYFQGNSAPDKSGLPSDRFSAERTGGSVSTLTIQRTQQEDSAVYLCASTTGGDTQYFGPGTRLTVL.

This clonotype was picked up a small number of times. The chain uses TRBV6-1 and TRBJ1-4; weak D call: TRBD1 (5 bases). This CDR3 spans 14 amino acids. The germline CDR1 and CDR2 sequences are MNHNS and SASEGT. The germline V and J ends were trimmed by 6 bases and 3 bases, with 11 bases remaining between them. CDR3 sequence (DNA): TGTGCCAGCAGATTGGGGGGATCTAATGAAAAACTGTTTTTT. This encodes CASRLGGSNEKLFF.

The chain employs TRBV7-2 and TRBJ2-5, with 9 positions matching TRBD2. V lost 0 bases, J lost 1 base, and 6 bases stayed unmatched. Germline CDR1 reads SGHTA; CDR2 reads FQGNSA. The CDR3 covers 17 residues. For the CDR3, the DNA is TGTGCCAGCAGCTTAGCTGGCGGGGGGGCTATCCAAGAGACCCAGTACTTC. Translating gives CASSLAGGGAIQETQYF. Full variable domain (missing parts from reference TRBV7-2 and TRBJ2-5): GAGVSQSPSNKVTEKGKDVELRCDPISGHTALYWYRQSLGQGLEFLIYFQGNSAPDKSGLPSDRFSAERTGGSVSTLTIQRTQQEDSAVYLCASSLAGGGAIQETQYFGPGTRLLVL.

The chain has TRBV4-1 and TRBJ2-7; D may be TRBD2 (6 bases). V shed 6 bases and J shed 6 bases, with 15 bases lying between them. Germline V gives CDR1 MGHRA, CDR2 YSYEKL. The CDR3 totals 13 residues. Here the CDR3 DNA reads TGCGCCAGCAGGCCCGCGGGGTTTGGCGAGCAGTACTTC. This sequence encodes CASRPAGFGEQYF.

The chain uses TRBV6-5 and TRBJ2-7; D gene ambiguous. The CDR3 sequence is 16 residues long. Germline V gene data show CDR1 as MNHEY and CDR2 as SVGAGI. The ends were cut back, 0 bases at V and 6 bases at J, with 18 bases in the middle. CDR3 residues: CASSYSLPFGSREQYF. In DNA form, the CDR3 reads TGTGCCAGCAGTTACTCGCTGCCCTTCGGTTCCCGCGAGCAGTACTTC.

The rearrangement joins TRBV5-1 to TRBJ2-3, with D possibly matching TRBD2 (6 bases). Trimming removed 1 base at V and 0 bases at J, with 12 bases between. The CDR3 is 16 residues long. CDR1 and CDR2 from the germline V gene are SGHRS and YFSETQ. Here the CDR3 DNA reads TGCGCCAGCAGCTTGTTCCTAGCGCCCAGCACAGATACGCAGTATTTT. Translating gives CASSLFLAPSTDTQYF. Looking up the rest from reference TRBV5-1 and TRBJ2-3 gives the full variable domain: KAGVTQTPRYLIKTRGQQVTLSCSPISGHRSVSWYQQTPGQGLQFLFEYFSETQRNKGNFPGRFSGRQFSNSRSEMNVSTLELGDSALYLCASSLFLAPSTDTQYFGPGTRLTVL.

The gene calls are TRBV19 and TRBJ2-1; D not certain. This CDR3 has 13 amino acids. Trimming took off 6 bases at V and 5 bases at J, with 11 bases between the two ends. Germline-derived CDR1 and CDR2 are LNHDA and SQIVND (reference sequence). CDR3 loop: CASSIVANNEQFF. The CDR3 nucleotides read TGTGCCAGTAGCATTGTGGCGAACAATGAGCAGTTCTTC.

The chain employs TRBV20-1 and TRBJ2-7; D gene uncertain. V shed 6 bases and J shed 5 bases, with 20 bases lying between them. CDR1 DFQATT and CDR2 SNEGSKA come from the germline V gene (reference sequence). The CDR3 is made up of 14 amino acids. This CDR3 reads CSAPGPVGVHEQYF. The CDR3, as DNA: TGCAGTGCCCCTGGTCCGGTTGGAGTCCACGAGCAGTACTTC.

This clonotype came up a few times. This chain uses TRBV28 with TRBJ2-2; 8 bases align to TRBD2. Germline V gene data show CDR1 as MDHEN and CDR2 as SYDVKM. CDR3 length: 16 amino acids. The J segment lost 2 bases and the V segment lost 6 bases, leaving 8 bases of the junction unmatched. For the CDR3, the DNA is TGTGCCAGCAGCTCGCTGGCGGGGGGCAACACCGGGGAGCTGTTTTTT. Protein sequence: CASSSLAGGNTGELFF.

This sequence joins TRBV20-1 and TRBJ2-7, with D perhaps TRBD2 (6 bases). Germline V gives CDR1 DFQATT, CDR2 SNEGSKA (reference sequence). V shed 2 bases and J shed 1 base, with 15 bases lying between them. The length of the CDR3 is 15 residues. CDR3 DNA: TGCAGTGCTAGAAATCTACAGACTAGTTCCTACGAGCAGTACTTC. Translation gives CSARNLQTSSYEQYF.

The V and J genes are TRBV3-1 and TRBJ2-5; D is unresolved. V was shortened by 3 bases and J by 0 bases, with 5 bases between the two germline ends. The CDR3 extends over 13 amino acids. CDR1 is LGHDT and CDR2 is YNNKEL in the germline V gene (reference sequence). The CDR3 DNA sequence: TGTGCCAGCAGCCAGGGGAACCAAGAGACCCAGTACTTC. Its translation is CASSQGNQETQYF.

This clonotype was observed many times. The chain employs TRBV6-1 and TRBJ1-3; D unresolved. This CDR3 is built from 13 residues. Germline V gene sequence: CDR1 MNHNS, CDR2 SASEGT. V lost 6 bases and J lost 7, with 13 bases in between. The DNA for the CDR3 is TGTGCCAGCAGCCCCGGGGAGGCGAACACCATATATTTT. Residues: CASSPGEANTIYF.

This clonotype has a count of ten or more. The V call is TRBV9, the J call TRBJ2-4, with 14 bases fitting TRBD2. Germline lookup yields CDR1 SGDLS and CDR2 YYNGEE. CDR3 length: 16 amino acids. Trimming removed 0 bases from V and 7 bases from J; junction bases left unmatched: 3. CDR3 amino acids: CASSVGLAGGLNIQYF. The CDR3 bases are TGTGCCAGCAGCGTAGGACTAGCGGGGGGGCTGAACATTCAGTACTTC.

This clonotype was detected many times. An end of the junction differs from the germline gene, which may be a read error. V and J are TRBV5-1 and TRBJ1-1, with D maybe TRBD1 (5 bases). There are 14 residues in the CDR3. CDR1 is SGHRS and CDR2 is YFSETQ in the germline V gene. CDR3 residues: CASSRDRANTEAFF. The CDR3 DNA follows: TGTGCCAGCAGCCGCGACAGAGCGAACACTGAAGCTTTCTTT.

The V gene is TRBV29-1, the J gene TRBJ2-2, with 7 bases matching TRBD2. J was trimmed by 3 bases and V by 5 bases; bases with no gene match: 6. The germline CDR1 and CDR2 sequences are SQVTM and ANQGSEA. This CDR3 has 14 amino acids. CDR3 DNA sequence: TGCAGCGTTTCGGCGGGGGTACACACCGGGGAGCTGTTTTTT. Translation gives CSVSAGVHTGELFF.

The chain combines TRBV7-9 with TRBJ1-6; the D is unclear. Per the germline V gene, CDR1 is SEHNR and CDR2 is FQNEAQ (reference sequence). The CDR3 totals 13 residues. The V and J ends lost 3 bases and 7 bases respectively, with 7 bases between them. The chain's CDR3 is CASSLESNSPLHF. The DNA for the CDR3 is TGTGCCAGCAGCTTGGAATCGAATTCACCCCTCCACTTT.

V and J are TRBV18 and TRBJ1-4; D uncertain. Germline V gene data show CDR1 as KGHSH and CDR2 as LQKENI. V was clipped by 6 bases and J by 6 bases, with 17 bases between them. The CDR3 totals 15 residues. CDR3 nucleotides: TGTGCCAGCTCTCCGGCGCCAGTGGCGGATGAAAAACTGTTTTTT. This encodes CASSPAPVADEKLFF.